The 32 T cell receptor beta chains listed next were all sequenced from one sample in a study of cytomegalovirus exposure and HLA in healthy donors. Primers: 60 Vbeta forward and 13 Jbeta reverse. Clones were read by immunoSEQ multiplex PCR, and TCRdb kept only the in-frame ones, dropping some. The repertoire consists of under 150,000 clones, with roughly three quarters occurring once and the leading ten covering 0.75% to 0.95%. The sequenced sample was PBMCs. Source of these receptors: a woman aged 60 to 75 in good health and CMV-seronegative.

DNA for the CDR3: TGTGCCAGCAGCCCCGGAGGTCTGGGGGGTAGAGAGACCCAGTACTTC. It is translated as CASSPGGLGGRETQYF. The chain uses TRBV5-4 and TRBJ2-5; D possibly corresponds to TRBD2 (6 bases). With 4 bases removed from V and 4 bases from J, the gap between germline ends came to 20 bases. Germline-derived CDR1 and CDR2 are SGHNT and YYREEE (reference sequence). There are 16 residues in the CDR3.

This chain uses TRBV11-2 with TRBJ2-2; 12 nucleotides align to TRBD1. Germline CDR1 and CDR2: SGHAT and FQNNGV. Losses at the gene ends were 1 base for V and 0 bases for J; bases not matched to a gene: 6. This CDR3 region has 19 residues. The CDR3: CASSLGVGQGAANTGELFF. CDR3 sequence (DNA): TGTGCCAGCAGCTTAGGAGTGGGACAGGGGGCTGCGAACACCGGGGAGCTGTTTTTT.

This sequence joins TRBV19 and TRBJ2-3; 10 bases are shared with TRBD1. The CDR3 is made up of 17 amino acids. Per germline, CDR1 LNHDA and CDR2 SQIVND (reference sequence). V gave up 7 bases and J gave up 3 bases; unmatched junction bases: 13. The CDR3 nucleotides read TGTGCCAGTATTGCCACCAATTGGGGACAGGGGACAGATACGCAGTATTTT. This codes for CASIATNWGQGTDTQYF.

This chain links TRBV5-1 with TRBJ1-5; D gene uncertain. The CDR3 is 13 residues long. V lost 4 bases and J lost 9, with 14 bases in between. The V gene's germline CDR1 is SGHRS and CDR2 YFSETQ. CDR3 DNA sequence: TGCGCCAGCAGCCCAAGAGGGCGGGGGCCCCAGCATTTT. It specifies CASSPRGRGPQHF.

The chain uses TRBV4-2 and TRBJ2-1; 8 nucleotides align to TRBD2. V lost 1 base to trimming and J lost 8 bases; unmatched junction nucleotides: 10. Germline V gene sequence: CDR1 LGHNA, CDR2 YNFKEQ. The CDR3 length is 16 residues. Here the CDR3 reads CASSQVRAGGFDEQFF. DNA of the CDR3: TGTGCCAGCAGCCAAGTTCGGGCGGGGGGATTCGATGAGCAGTTCTTC.

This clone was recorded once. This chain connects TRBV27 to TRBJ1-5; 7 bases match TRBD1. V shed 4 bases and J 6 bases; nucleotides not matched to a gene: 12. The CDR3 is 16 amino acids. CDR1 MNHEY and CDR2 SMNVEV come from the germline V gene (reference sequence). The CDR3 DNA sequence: TGTGCCAGCAGTTCCATCGACAGGGTTATCGGTCAGCCCCAGCATTTT. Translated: CASSSIDRVIGQPQHF.

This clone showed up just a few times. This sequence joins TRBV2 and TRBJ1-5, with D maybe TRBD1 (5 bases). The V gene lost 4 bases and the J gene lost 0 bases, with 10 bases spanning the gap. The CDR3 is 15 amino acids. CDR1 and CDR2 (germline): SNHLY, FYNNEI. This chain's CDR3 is CASSGEQASNQPQHF. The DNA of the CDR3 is TGTGCCAGCAGTGGGGAACAGGCTAGCAATCAGCCCCAGCATTTT. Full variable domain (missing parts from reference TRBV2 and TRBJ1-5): EPEVTQTPSHQVTQMGQEVILRCVPISNHLYFYWYRQILGQKVEFLVSFYNNEISEKSEIFDDQFSVERPDGSNFTLKIRSTKLEDSAMYFCASSGEQASNQPQHFGDGTRLSIL.

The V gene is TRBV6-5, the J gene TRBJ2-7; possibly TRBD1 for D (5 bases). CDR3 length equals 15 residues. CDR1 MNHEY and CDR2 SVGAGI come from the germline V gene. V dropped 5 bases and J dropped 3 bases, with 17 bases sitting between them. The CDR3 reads CASSPGRVTLYEQYF. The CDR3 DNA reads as TGTGCCAGCAGTCCCGGCAGGGTCACCCTCTACGAGCAGTACTTC.

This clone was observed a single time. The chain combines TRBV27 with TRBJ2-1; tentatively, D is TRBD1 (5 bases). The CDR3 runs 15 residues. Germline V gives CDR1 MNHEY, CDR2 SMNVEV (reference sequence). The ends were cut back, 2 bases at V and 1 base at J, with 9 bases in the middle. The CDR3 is CASSLTAGSYNEQFF. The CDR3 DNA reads TGTGCCAGCAGTTTAACGGCAGGGTCCTACAATGAGCAGTTCTTC.

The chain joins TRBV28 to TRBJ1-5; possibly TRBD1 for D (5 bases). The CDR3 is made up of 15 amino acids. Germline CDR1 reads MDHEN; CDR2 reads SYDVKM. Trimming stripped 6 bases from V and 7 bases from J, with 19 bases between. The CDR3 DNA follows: TGTGCCAGCAGCCCTAGACTGGGAGGGGACCAGCCCCAGCATTTT. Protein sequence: CASSPRLGGDQPQHF.

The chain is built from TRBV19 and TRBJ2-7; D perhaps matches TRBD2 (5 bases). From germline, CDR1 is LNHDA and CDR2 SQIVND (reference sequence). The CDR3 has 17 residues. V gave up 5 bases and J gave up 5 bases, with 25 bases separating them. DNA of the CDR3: TGTGCCAGTAGTTCGGCAGGAACGAAGAGCGGTGGCAACGAGCAGTACTTC. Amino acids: CASSSAGTKSGGNEQYF.

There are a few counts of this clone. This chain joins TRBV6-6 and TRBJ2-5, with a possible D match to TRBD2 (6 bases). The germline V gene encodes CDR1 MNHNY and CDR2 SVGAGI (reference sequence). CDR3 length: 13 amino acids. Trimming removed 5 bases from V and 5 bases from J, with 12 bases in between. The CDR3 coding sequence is TGTGCCAGCAGTACGGGACTCCGGGAGACCCAGTACTTC. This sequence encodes CASSTGLRETQYF.

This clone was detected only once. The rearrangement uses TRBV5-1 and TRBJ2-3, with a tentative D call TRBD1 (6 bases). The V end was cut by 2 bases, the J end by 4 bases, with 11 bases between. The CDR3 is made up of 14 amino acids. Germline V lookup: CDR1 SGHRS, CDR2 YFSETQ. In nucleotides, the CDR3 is TGCGCCAGCAGCTTAGGGGGAATGGCAGATACGCAGTATTTT. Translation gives CASSLGGMADTQYF.

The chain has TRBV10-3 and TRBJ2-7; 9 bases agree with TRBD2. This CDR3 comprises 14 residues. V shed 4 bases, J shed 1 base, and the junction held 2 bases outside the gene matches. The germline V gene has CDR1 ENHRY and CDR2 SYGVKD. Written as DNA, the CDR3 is TGTGCCATCAGTGTAACTAGCGGGTCCTACGAGCAGTACTTC. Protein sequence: CAISVTSGSYEQYF.

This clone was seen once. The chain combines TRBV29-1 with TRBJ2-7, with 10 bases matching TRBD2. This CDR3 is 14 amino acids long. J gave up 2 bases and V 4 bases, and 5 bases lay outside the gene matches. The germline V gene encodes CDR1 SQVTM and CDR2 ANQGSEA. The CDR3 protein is CSVALAGGAYEQYF. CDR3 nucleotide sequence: TGCAGCGTTGCTTTAGCGGGGGGTGCCTACGAGCAGTACTTC.

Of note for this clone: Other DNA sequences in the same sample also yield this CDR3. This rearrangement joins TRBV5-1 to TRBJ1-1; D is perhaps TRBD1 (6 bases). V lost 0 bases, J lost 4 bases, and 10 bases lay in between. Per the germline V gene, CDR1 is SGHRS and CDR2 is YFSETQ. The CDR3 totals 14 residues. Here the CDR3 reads CASSLGGGGTEAFF. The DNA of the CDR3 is TGCGCCAGCAGCTTGGGGGGGGGCGGCACTGAAGCTTTCTTT.

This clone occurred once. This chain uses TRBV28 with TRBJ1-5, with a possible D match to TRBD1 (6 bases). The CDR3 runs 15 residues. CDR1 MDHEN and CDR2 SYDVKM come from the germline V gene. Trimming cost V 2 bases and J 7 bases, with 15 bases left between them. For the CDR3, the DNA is TGTGCCAGCAGTTTAAGGGGGGGCGGACGCCAGCCCCAGCATTTT. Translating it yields CASSLRGGGRQPQHF. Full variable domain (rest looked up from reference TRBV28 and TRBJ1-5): DVKVTQSSRYLVKRTGEKVFLECVQDMDHENMFWYRQDPGLGLRLIYFSYDVKMKEKGDIPEGYSVSREKKERFSLILESASTNQTSMYLCASSLRGGGRQPQHFGDGTRLSIL.

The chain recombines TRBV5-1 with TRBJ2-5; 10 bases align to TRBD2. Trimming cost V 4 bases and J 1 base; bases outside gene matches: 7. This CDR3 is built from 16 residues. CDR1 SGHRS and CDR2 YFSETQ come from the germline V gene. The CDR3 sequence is CASSIGTSVTQETQYF. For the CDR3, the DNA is TGCGCCAGCAGCATCGGGACTAGCGTTACCCAAGAGACCCAGTACTTC.

CDR3 sequence reads: CAWSVLSGGADTQYF. The CDR3 coding sequence is TGTGCCTGGAGTGTACTGTCAGGGGGCGCAGATACGCAGTATTTT. The chain employs TRBV30 and TRBJ2-3, with 8 positions matching TRBD1. CDR1 is GTSNPN, CDR2 SVGIG, per germline (reference sequence). CDR3 length: 15 residues. V lost 0 bases, J lost 4 bases, and 6 bases stayed unmatched. The full variable domain, in which reference TRBV30 and TRBJ2-3 provide the parts outside the CDR3, is SQTIHQWPATLVQPVGSPLSLECTVEGTSNPNLYWYRQAAGRGLQLLFYSVGIGQISSEVPQNLSASRPQDRQFILSSKKLLLSDSGFYLCAWSVLSGGADTQYFGPGTRLTVL.

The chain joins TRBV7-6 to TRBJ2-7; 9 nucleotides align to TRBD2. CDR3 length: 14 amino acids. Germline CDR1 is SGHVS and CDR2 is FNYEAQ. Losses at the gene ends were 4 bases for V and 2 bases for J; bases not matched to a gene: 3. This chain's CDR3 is CASSSRTSAYEQYF. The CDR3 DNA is TGTGCCAGCAGCTCGAGGACTAGCGCCTACGAGCAGTACTTC.

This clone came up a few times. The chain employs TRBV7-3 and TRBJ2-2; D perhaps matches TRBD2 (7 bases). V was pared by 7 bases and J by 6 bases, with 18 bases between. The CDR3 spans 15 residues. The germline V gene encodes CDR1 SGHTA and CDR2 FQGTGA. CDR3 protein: CASTVDQGRAGELFF. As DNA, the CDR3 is TGTGCCAGCACCGTGGACCAGGGGAGGGCCGGGGAGCTGTTTTTT.

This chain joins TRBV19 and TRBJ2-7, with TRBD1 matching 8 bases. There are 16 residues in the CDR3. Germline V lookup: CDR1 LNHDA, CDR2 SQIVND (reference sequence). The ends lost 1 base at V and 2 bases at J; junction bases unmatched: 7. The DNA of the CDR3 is TGTGCCAGTAGTATAGCTTTTCCAGGGGGCCCCTACGAGCAGTACTTC. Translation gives CASSIAFPGGPYEQYF.

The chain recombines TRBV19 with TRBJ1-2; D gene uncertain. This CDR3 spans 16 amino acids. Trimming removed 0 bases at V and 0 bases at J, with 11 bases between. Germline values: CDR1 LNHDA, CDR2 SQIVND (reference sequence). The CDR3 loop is CASSIDRSATNYGYTF. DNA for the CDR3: TGTGCCAGTAGTATAGATCGAAGTGCGACTAACTATGGCTACACCTTC. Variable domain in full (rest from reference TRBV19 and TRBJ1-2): DGGITQSPKYLFRKEGQNVTLSCEQNLNHDAMYWYRQDPGQGLRLIYYSQIVNDFQKGDIAEGYSVSREKKESFPLTVTSAQKNPTAFYLCASSIDRSATNYGYTFGSGTRLTVV.

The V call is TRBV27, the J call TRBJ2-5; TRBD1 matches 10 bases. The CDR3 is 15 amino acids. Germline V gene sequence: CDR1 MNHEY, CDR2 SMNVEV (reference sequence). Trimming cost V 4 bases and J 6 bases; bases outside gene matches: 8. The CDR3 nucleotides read TGTGCCAGCAGTTCCCAGACAGGGGGCGTGAAGACCCAGTACTTC. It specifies CASSSQTGGVKTQYF.

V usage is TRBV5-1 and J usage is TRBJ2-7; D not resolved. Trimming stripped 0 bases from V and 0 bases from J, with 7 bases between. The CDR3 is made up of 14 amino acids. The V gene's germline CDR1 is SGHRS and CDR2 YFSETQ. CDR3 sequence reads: CASSLVPGSYEQYF. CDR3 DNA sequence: TGCGCCAGCAGCTTGGTTCCGGGCTCCTACGAGCAGTACTTC. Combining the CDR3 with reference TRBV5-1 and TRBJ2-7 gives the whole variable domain KAGVTQTPRYLIKTRGQQVTLSCSPISGHRSVSWYQQTPGQGLQFLFEYFSETQRNKGNFPGRFSGRQFSNSRSEMNVSTLELGDSALYLCASSLVPGSYEQYFGPGTRLTVT.

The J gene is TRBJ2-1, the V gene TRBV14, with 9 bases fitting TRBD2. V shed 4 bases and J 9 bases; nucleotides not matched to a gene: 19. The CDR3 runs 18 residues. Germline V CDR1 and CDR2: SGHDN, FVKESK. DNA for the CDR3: TGTGCCAGCAGCCCAGAGGGAGGGACCCTTAGCGGGAGAGGTGAGCAGTTCTTC. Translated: CASSPEGGTLSGRGEQFF.

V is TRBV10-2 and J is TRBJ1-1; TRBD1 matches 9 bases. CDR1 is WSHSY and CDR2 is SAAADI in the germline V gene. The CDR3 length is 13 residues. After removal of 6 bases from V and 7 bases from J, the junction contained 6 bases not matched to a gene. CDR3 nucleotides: TGCGCCAGCAGGGAGACAGGGGGACTTGAAGCTTTCTTT. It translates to CASRETGGLEAFF.

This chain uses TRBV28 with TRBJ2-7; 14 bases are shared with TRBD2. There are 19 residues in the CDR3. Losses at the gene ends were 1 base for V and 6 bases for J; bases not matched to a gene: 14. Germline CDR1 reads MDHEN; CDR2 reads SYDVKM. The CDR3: CASSLLIGASTSGRGEQYF. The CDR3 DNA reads TGTGCCAGCAGTTTATTGATAGGGGCGTCGACTAGCGGGAGGGGCGAGCAGTACTTC.

The CDR3 here is CASREGWNEKLFF. CDR3 nucleotides: TGTGCCAGCAGAGAGGGTTGGAATGAAAAACTGTTTTTT. The rearrangement joins TRBV28 to TRBJ1-4; D is uncertain. Germline assignment: CDR1 MDHEN and CDR2 SYDVKM. Trimming took 6 bases from V and 5 from J, leaving 10 bases between them. This CDR3 is 13 amino acids long.

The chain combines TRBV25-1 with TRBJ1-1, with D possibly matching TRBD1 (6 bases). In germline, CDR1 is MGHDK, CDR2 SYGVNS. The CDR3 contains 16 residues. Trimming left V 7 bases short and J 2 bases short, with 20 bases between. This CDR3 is CASTTGGGAINTEAFF. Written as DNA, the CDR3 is TGTGCCAGCACCACCGGAGGGGGGGCGATAAACACTGAAGCTTTCTTT.

The DNA for the CDR3 is TGTGCCAGCAGTGGGGACAGGGGAAATTCACCCCTCCACTTT. It codes for CASSGDRGNSPLHF. This chain joins TRBV6-5 and TRBJ1-6, with 10 nucleotides matching TRBD1. Germline V CDR1 and CDR2: MNHEY, SVGAGI. The J segment lost 7 bases and the V segment lost 5 bases, leaving 2 bases of the junction unmatched. The CDR3 is 14 amino acids.

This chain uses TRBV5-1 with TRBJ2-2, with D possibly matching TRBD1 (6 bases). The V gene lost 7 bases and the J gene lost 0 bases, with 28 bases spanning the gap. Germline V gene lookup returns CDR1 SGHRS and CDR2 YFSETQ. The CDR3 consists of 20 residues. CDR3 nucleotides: TGCGCCAGCGCGCCACTTAAAACCGGGACAACAAACTCGAACACCGGGGAGCTGTTTTTT. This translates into CASAPLKTGTTNSNTGELFF.